The 13 T cell receptor beta chains in this list originate from one sample, sequenced in a study of blood T cell repertoires in COVID-19 (dated by TCRdb to the early 2020s). Preparation of the library involved the immunoSEQ multiplex PCR assay. TCRdb stores this immuneACCESS table with in-frame sequences only. Part of the clones is absent; in the studies checked, under half of the shortfall reflects unresolved V genes, and no reason is known for the rest. This sample holds about 88,000 clones; about 70% were observed only once. About 22% of the sample is taken by the ten largest. What was sequenced was peripheral blood. The receptors shown here come from a woman aged 60-75 years in a cohort sampled during active or convalescent COVID-19.

The chain couples TRBV10-3 to TRBJ2-7; D perhaps matches TRBD2 (5 bases). V gave up 3 bases and J gave up 5 bases, with 23 bases separating them. This CDR3 region has 17 residues. The germline V gene encodes CDR1 ENHRY and CDR2 SYGVKD. The CDR3 protein is CAISDPRPGRRFDEQYF. For the CDR3, the DNA is TGTGCCATCAGTGACCCACGCCCCGGACGGAGGTTTGACGAGCAGTACTTC.

This chain uses TRBV24-1 with TRBJ2-3; 9 nucleotides line up with TRBD1. The V gene end was trimmed by 5 bases and the J gene end by 4 bases; junction bases not matched to a gene: 9. Germline CDR1 KGHDR, CDR2 SFDVKD. This CDR3 region has 16 residues. The CDR3 loop is CATSGPGQGLADTQYF. CDR3 coding DNA: TGTGCCACCAGTGGTCCGGGACAGGGTTTAGCAGATACGCAGTATTTT.

As for this clone: A much bigger clone sits one base away, suggesting this may be a read error. Other DNA sequences in this specimen translate into the identical CDR3. This rearrangement joins TRBV7-2 to TRBJ1-2, with 7 positions matching TRBD1. The germline CDR1 and CDR2 sequences are SGHTA and FQGNSA. V gave up 5 bases and J gave up 2 bases; unmatched junction bases: 2. This CDR3 region has 13 residues. The CDR3 nucleotides are TGTGCCAGCAGCCCGGACAGGAACTATGGCTACACCTTC. It encodes CASSPDRNYGYTF.

The chain uses TRBV5-1 and TRBJ1-2, with D hard to call. Deletions cut 5 bases from V and 0 bases from J, with 14 bases between. CDR1 and CDR2 (germline): SGHRS, YFSETQ. This CDR3 is 15 amino acids long. The CDR3 DNA reads TGCGCCAGCAGTCTGGCTGAAAGCGCTAACTATGGCTACACCTTC. Translation gives CASSLAESANYGYTF.

This chain joins TRBV28 and TRBJ2-2; maybe TRBD1 (5 bases). V was pared by 5 bases and J by 6 bases, with 19 bases between. CDR3 length: 16 amino acids. The germline V gene has CDR1 MDHEN and CDR2 SYDVKM. CDR3 loop: CASSPRTPTGAGELFF. The CDR3 bases are TGTGCCAGCAGTCCTCGGACACCCACAGGAGCCGGGGAGCTGTTTTTT.

The chain couples TRBV19 to TRBJ1-1; perhaps TRBD1 as D (6 bases). Germline CDR1 and CDR2: LNHDA and SQIVND (reference sequence). Deletions cut 11 bases from V and 0 bases from J, with 19 bases between. The CDR3 is made up of 15 amino acids. For the CDR3, the DNA is TGTGCCTCCACAACTAGAGGGGGACTGAACACTGAAGCTTTCTTT. Its translation is CASTTRGGLNTEAFF.

The J gene is TRBJ1-2, the V gene TRBV5-4; the match to TRBD1 covers 8 bases. The germline V gene encodes CDR1 SGHNT and CDR2 YYREEE (reference sequence). V was clipped by 3 bases and J by 3 bases; unmatched bases: 4. This CDR3 is 14 amino acids long. Written as DNA, the CDR3 is TGTGCCAGCAGCTCCGGGACAGGCCACTATGGCTACACCTTC. As protein: CASSSGTGHYGYTF.

This chain uses TRBV7-7 with TRBJ2-1; the match to TRBD1 covers 10 bases. This CDR3 is built from 15 residues. Germline trimming cut 2 bases from V and 8 bases from J; bases unmatched to any gene: 6. CDR1 is SSHAT, CDR2 FNYEAQ, per germline (reference sequence). The CDR3 spells CASSLLQTGGHEQFF. The DNA of the CDR3 is TGTGCCAGCAGCTTATTGCAGACAGGGGGCCATGAGCAGTTCTTC.

This clone came up once. The chain couples TRBV6-5 to TRBJ1-1; TRBD1 agrees at 9 bases. In germline, CDR1 is MNHEY, CDR2 SVGAGI. The CDR3 runs 14 residues. The V gene end was trimmed by 9 bases and the J gene end by 5 bases; junction bases not matched to a gene: 10. CDR3 DNA: TGTGCCAGTACAGGGGGCATTATTGGAACTGAAGCTTTCTTT. It is translated as CASTGGIIGTEAFF.

V is TRBV2 and J is TRBJ2-6, with 7 bases fitting TRBD1. The CDR3 spans 16 residues. With 4 bases clipped from V and 4 bases from J, the junction kept 7 bases outside the gene matches. From germline, CDR1 is SNHLY and CDR2 FYNNEI. The CDR3 coding sequence is TGTGCCAGCAGTGGCCTAACAGGGGACGGGGCCAACGTCCTGACTTTC. Protein product: CASSGLTGDGANVLTF.

The chain links TRBV4-3 to TRBJ1-1; TRBD1 might be the D (5 bases). This CDR3 comprises 15 residues. CDR1 is LGHNA and CDR2 is YSLEER in the germline V gene. Trimming pared 7 bases from V and 5 bases from J, leaving 20 bases between. CDR3 sequence (DNA): TGCGCCAGCAAGAAGAGGGAGGTGGGGGGGACTGAAGCTTTCTTT. It is translated as CASKKREVGGTEAFF.

The chain employs TRBV29-1 and TRBJ1-4; a weak D match, TRBD1 (5 bases). The CDR3 sequence is 12 residues long. V shed 6 bases and J shed 7 bases, with 12 bases lying between them. In germline, CDR1 is SQVTM, CDR2 ANQGSEA. The CDR3 nucleotides are TGCAGCGTAGTCGGGGGAGGTGAAAAACTGTTTTTT. Encoded protein: CSVVGGGEKLFF.

Ten or more counts support this clone. The rearrangement joins TRBV27 to TRBJ2-7; TRBD2 matches 10 bases. V trimming: 2 bases; J trimming: 6 bases; junction bases outside the gene matches: 7. Germline lookup yields CDR1 MNHEY and CDR2 SMNVEV (reference sequence). This CDR3 spans 15 amino acids. CDR3 sequence (DNA): TGTGCCAGCAGTTTAGTGGGGCTAGCGGGGGTCGAGCAGTACTTC. It codes for CASSLVGLAGVEQYF.